Described below is a single T cell receptor (beta chain) sequence and its context. The specificity of this receptor is unknown. No qualities accompany the bases; no much larger clone lies one base away. The data belong to a study of cytomegalovirus exposure and HLA in healthy donors (dated by TCRdb to about 2017). About the study as a whole: According to an earlier analysis of a few hundred of the donors, 150 million to 200 million T cells yielded over 100 million unique TCR beta sequences and approximately 300 Gb of sequence data. Approximately 310 gigabases of sequencing data and some 85 million unique TCR sequences were included in an early release covering 500 to 750 HLA-typed donors. The genetic ancestry cluster associated with self-reported Caucasian donors included about four fifths of the roughly 400 genotyped donors. The study was designed to test whether signatures of past pathogen exposure could be identified by cataloging public T cell receptors. The study used immunosequencing to profile the T cell repertoires of around 600 subjects and linked those repertoires to cytomegalovirus serostatus. Along with the roughly 670-subject first cohort, a separate validation cohort of about 110 different subjects was used. To predict cytomegalovirus infection status, the study combined high-throughput TCR immunosequencing, statistical association of individual TCRs with disease status, and machine learning. A later analysis re-examined previously published TCR beta repertoires from more than 550 donors and added high-resolution HLA genotyping to investigate patterns of TCR occurrence. Rather than drawing on any new phenotypic data, the later analysis identified candidate immune exposures from TCR beta sequences and the way those sequences occurred across donors. To decide whether each TCR beta V gene segment behaved as functional or pseudogenic, an earlier analysis of some 540 of the donors relied on high-throughput TCR beta sequencing. Donor age, sex, ethnicity and CMV serostatus were compiled alongside the repertoire data. In a later genetic analysis, genome-wide SNP genotypes for 398 of the 666 donors were used, and that subset was treated as a discovery cohort. Every repertoire in the discovery cohort had been generated on one and the same sequencing platform. Both class I and class II loci were covered by HLA typing, at four-digit resolution. The number of donors typed differed by locus, with 629-630 for A, B, C, DRB1 and DQB1, 522 for DQA1, about 610 for DPA1, and 450 to 480 for DPB1. Five DR-DQ haplotypes were handled as single units for association and clustering, since linkage in the cohort was strong. On average, 235,054 unique TCR beta nucleotide sequences were sequenced per donor among roughly 430 genotyped donors of the cohort, with 15% to 20% of those sequences being non-productive. Overall study results and their limits: Across donors, most TCR sequences were observed very rarely, whereas some public TCRs were present in many individuals. Because counts were too low, 15 to 20 rarely observed V segments, including chromosome 9 orphons, were excluded from the earlier analysis of roughly 580 of the donors. Some IMGT-functional V segments, including TRBV6-2 and TRBV6-3, could not be told apart with the 87-base-pair reads, so those segments were excluded. An association between a missense DCLRE1C variant and V-gene and J-gene trimming of TCR beta chains was found in a later genetic analysis and replicated in an independent cohort. The authors suggested that the approach could potentially be extended to other disease states and immunological phenotypes. The cohort was sequenced for TCR beta chains only, and without alpha or paired-chain data the features that could be detected were limited. Because HLA typing was missing for some donors at each locus, association tests included only the typed subset. The study listed approximately 150 TCR beta chains as associated with cytomegalovirus. When HLA alleles, especially DR and DQ, strongly co-occurred, attributing TCR associations to individual alleles was difficult. In a later analysis, TCR association rates were found to vary across HLA loci, with the most associated TCRs seen for DRB1 alleles and the fewest for HLA-C alleles. A later analysis associated 17,000 or so TCR beta sequences with specific HLA alleles at a false discovery rate of 0.05. The presence/absence analyses assumed that sequencing depth was roughly uniform across donors, and that assumption may not be true. A later analysis found that most CMV-associated TCR beta chains appeared HLA-restricted, with HLA associations seemingly driven largely by CMV exposure. Broadly in line with IMGT annotations, most TCR beta V segments showed up in productive rearrangements about 87% or about 30% of the time in an earlier analysis of under 700 of the donors. The sequencing pipeline was judged likely to have produced a cluster of highly shared sequence variants as a technical artifact. The classifier was reported to diagnose cytomegalovirus status with high specificity and sensitivity in both the original cohort and the validation cohort. A further reported finding was that TCR beta sequences accurately predicted the HLA-A and HLA-B alleles for most subjects in the first cohort. A few of the identified cytomegalovirus-associated TCR beta chains were confirmed in vitro to be specific for cytomegalovirus antigens. In a later analysis, HLA-associated TCR beta chains were found to be more clonally expanded and to have lower generation probabilities than equally common non-associated chains. In a later analysis, several top co-occurrence clusters were reported to appear linked to parvovirus B19, influenza, CMV and Epstein-Barr virus. The only immune exposure information available for the cohort was CMV serostatus. A later genetic analysis reported fewer N-insertions in productive TCRs among donors in an Asian-associated ancestry cluster than the roughly 620-donor mean. Linkage disequilibrium might explain the correlated functional status among segregating V segments, but an unknown experimental factor could not be excluded.

The cohort consisted of hundreds of healthy bone marrow donors. All cohort members were sampled while nominally healthy, although unrecorded immune exposures were likely present. The donor tested CMV seronegative and was one of the 352 seronegative cohort members. A peripheral blood sample was collected from each donor, and TCR beta sequencing was performed on peripheral blood mononuclear cells. Genomic DNA extraction from the blood cell samples was performed with the Qiagen DNeasy Blood Extraction Kit. Library construction relied on the immunoSEQ multiplex PCR assay. The multiplex PCR relied on a mix of 60 forward primers for TCR Vbeta segments and 13 reverse primers for TCR Jbeta segments. The CDR3 region of rearranged TCR beta genes was amplified from genomic DNA with a multiplex PCR assay. The Illumina HiSeq System was used to sequence the amplified TCR beta libraries as 87-base-pair reads. On the study's bioinformatics: Across the 670 or so repertoires, a later analysis counted 75 million to 90 million unique TCR beta chains, roughly 11 million of which were shared by at least two donors. Raw reads were error-corrected and collapsed into unique sequences by a nearest-neighbor algorithm in which closely related sequences were merged to remove PCR and sequencing errors. CDR3 sequences were aligned to IMGT reference sequences to assign V, D and J gene segments. For a sequence to be retained, at least a six-nucleotide match to both a V gene segment and a J gene segment was required. Rearrangements were classified as productive when the CDR3 lacked stop codons and remained in frame with V and J, and all other rearrangements were classified as non-productive. CDR3 was defined by IMGT convention, running from the second conserved V-encoded cysteine to the conserved J-encoded phenylalanine. The earlier analysis of a few hundred of the donors excluded sequences that lacked an unambiguous match to a single V gene segment. In an earlier analysis of approximately 550 of the donors, V segments were called functional above 56.7% productive rearrangements and were called segregating when the between-donor standard deviation exceeded 5%. A statistical classification framework was built to diagnose cytomegalovirus status from the catalog of TCR beta chain sequences. A later analysis assigned V and J genes by comparing TCR nucleotide sequences with IMGT/GENE-DB human TR gene sequences. In a later analysis, CDR3 sequences and most-parsimonious VDJ recombination scenarios were assigned using the TCRdist pipeline. In a later analysis, every TCR beta chain was defined by the combination of its CDR3 amino acid sequence and its V-gene family, and reads without a unique V-gene family were dropped. As a way to deal with suspected cross-contamination and a sequencing artifact, a later analysis dropped nearly 600 nucleotide sequences that were highly shared and had low generation probability. In a later analysis, a clonal expansion index for each public chain was calculated from normalized within-repertoire ranks of inferred template counts. Generation probabilities in a later analysis came from a VDJ recombination model fitted to out-of-frame rearrangements, and those results were checked against IGoR. In a later analysis, hypergeometric tests were used to score TCR-TCR, TCR-HLA and TCR-CMV co-occurrence, with a repertoire-size bias correction applied to TCR pairs. In a later analysis, false discovery rates were estimated by permuting HLA or CMV assignments 20 times. A later analysis grouped co-occurring TCRs with DBSCAN, adding TCRdist sequence similarity when clustering within HLA-allele-positive subsets. Co-occurrence clustering excluded repertoires with fewer than 30,000 or more than 120,000 public chains, plus five with anomalous nucleotide sharing. TCRdb took over this immuneACCESS table, retaining in-frame rearrangements with V and J assigned. Such tables are incomplete; in checked studies, under half of the missing clones stem from an unresolved V gene, and the remainder is unexplained. That table gives V, J and clone size, and the DNA gave D and trimming. The sample includes more than 90,000 clones, with roughly 80% observed a single time. The leading ten clones occupy roughly 7.1% of the sample.

The germline V gene yields ENHRY for CDR1 and SYGVKD for CDR2. Including cysteine and phenylalanine, the CDR3 has 17 amino acids. Kept here is only the CDR3 DNA, which spans 51 bases and is read in frame from base 1. Compared with germline, V lacks 3 bases and J lacks 5 bases; bases without a gene match: 13. The rearranged segments are TRBV10-3 and TRBJ2-5, and TRBD1 aligns with 9 junction nucleotides. The receptor comes from a female donor in good health and CMV-seronegative. The sample comprised PBMCs. The sequence in DNA is TGTGCCATCAGTGAAGGGACAGGGTCGCCGGTGGGGGAGACCCAGTACTTC. This codes for CAISEGTGSPVGETQYF.